Below are 6 T cell receptor beta chains sequenced from a single sample in a study of T cell repertoires in cytomegalovirus infection (dated by TCRdb to about 2019). Instrument on record: Illumina HiSeq 1500. TCRdb applied fastp at Q25 and MiXCR to the public reads, then kept only in-frame beta chains. Records with the same CDR3 protein are collapsed into one entry carrying the most frequent genes and DNA. This sample has around 310,000 distinct CDR3 sequences in its table, and about a sixth of those were observed once. The top ten hold more than 10% of the sample. Sequencing was carried out using PBMCs. The origin of the receptors is a human donor in good health (CMV status not recorded). Some clones in this sample may be carry-over from other donors' samples.

The V and J genes are TRBV9 and TRBJ2-5, with D hard to call. Looked up from germline, CDR1 is SGDLS and CDR2 is YYNGEE. Between the trimmed V and J ends, which lost 7 bases and 5 bases, there was a span of 12 bases. This CDR3 is built from 12 residues. As DNA, the CDR3 is TGTGCCAGCGCGAAATCGGAGGAGACCCAGTACTTC. Protein sequence: CASAKSEETQYF.

This clonotype has ten or more counts. The chain is built from TRBV7-2 and TRBJ1-1; 8 nucleotides match TRBD1. V dropped 4 bases and J dropped 4; count of bases not matched to a gene: 2. CDR3 length: 13 amino acids. CDR1 is SGHTA and CDR2 is FQGNSA in the germline V gene. CDR3 coding DNA: TGTGCCAGCAGCTCGCAGGGGGCCACTGAAGCTTTCTTT. Its protein product is CASSSQGATEAFF.

The DNA for the CDR3 is TGTGCCAGCAGGCGACAGGGGCCCTCCTACAATGAGCAGTTCTTC. This translates into CASRRQGPSYNEQFF. This chain links TRBV6-1 with TRBJ2-1, with 8 bases identical to TRBD1. The junction had 4 bases not matched to a gene; V was cut back by 6 bases and J by 0 bases. Germline V gene lookup returns CDR1 MNHNS and CDR2 SASEGT. The CDR3 loop spans 15 amino acids.

In regard to this clonotype: The junction differs from germline at one of its ends, possibly a read error. Written as DNA, the CDR3 is TGTGCCACCAGCAGAGGACGGAAACAAGGGACCCAGTACTTC. This gives the protein CATSRGRKQGTQYF. The chain has TRBV15 and TRBJ2-5; the D is unclear. Germline-derived CDR1 and CDR2 are LNHNV and YYDKDF (reference sequence). This CDR3 is built from 14 residues.

This chain joins TRBV5-4 and TRBJ1-6, with a weak D call TRBD1 (6 bases). CDR1 and CDR2 (germline): SGHNT, YYREEE (reference sequence). Trimming took off 5 bases at V and 7 bases at J, with 13 bases between the two ends. The CDR3 loop spans 14 amino acids. CDR3 sequence: CASSLDRLNSPLHF. CDR3 bases: TGTGCCAGCAGTCTGGACAGACTAAATTCACCCCTCCACTTT. Drawing the rest from reference TRBV5-4 and TRBJ1-6, the complete variable domain is ETGVTQSPTHLIKTRGQQVTLRCSSQSGHNTVSWYQQALGQGPQFIFQYYREEENGRGNFPPRFSGLQFPNYSSELNVNALELDDSALYLCASSLDRLNSPLHFGNGTRLTVT.

V usage is TRBV19 and J usage is TRBJ1-2, with 7 bases identical to TRBD1. This CDR3 contains 15 residues. Germline trimming cut 0 bases from V and 2 bases from J; bases unmatched to any gene: 3. Germline CDR1 is LNHDA and CDR2 is SQIVND (reference sequence). The CDR3 protein is CASSIDGTENYGYTF. For the CDR3, the DNA is TGTGCCAGTAGTATAGACGGGACAGAAAACTATGGCTACACCTTC. Full variable domain (remainder filled in from reference TRBV19 and TRBJ1-2): DGGITQSPKYLFRKEGQNVTLSCEQNLNHDAMYWYRQDPGQGLRLIYYSQIVNDFQKGDIAEGYSVSREKKESFPLTVTSAQKNPTAFYLCASSIDGTENYGYTFGSGTRLTVV.